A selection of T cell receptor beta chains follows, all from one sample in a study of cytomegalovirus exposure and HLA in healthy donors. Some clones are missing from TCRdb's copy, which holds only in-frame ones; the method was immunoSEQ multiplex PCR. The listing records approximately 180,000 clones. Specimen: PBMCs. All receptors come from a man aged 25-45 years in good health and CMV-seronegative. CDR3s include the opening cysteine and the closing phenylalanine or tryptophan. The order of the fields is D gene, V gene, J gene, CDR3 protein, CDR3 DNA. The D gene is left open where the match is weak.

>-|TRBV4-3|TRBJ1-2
CASSQDTGGNYGYTF
TGCGCCAGCAGCCAAGATACTGGGGGGAACTATGGCTACACCTTC
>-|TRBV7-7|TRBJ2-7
CASSLALGEIYEQYF
TGTGCCAGCAGCTTAGCGCTAGGAGAAATATACGAGCAGTACTTC
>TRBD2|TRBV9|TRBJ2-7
CASSVVPGGVREQYF
TGTGCCAGCAGCGTAGTTCCCGGGGGGGTACGCGAGCAGTACTTC
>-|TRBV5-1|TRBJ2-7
CASSSQTGYEQYF
TGCGCCAGCAGCTCCCAAACAGGGTACGAGCAGTACTTC
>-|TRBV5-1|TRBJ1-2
CASSDRANYGYTF
TGCGCCAGCAGCGACAGAGCTAACTATGGCTACACCTTC
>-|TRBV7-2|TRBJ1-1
CASSSVGGLSTEAFF
TGTGCCAGCAGCTCCGTGGGGGGTCTGAGCACTGAAGCTTTCTTT
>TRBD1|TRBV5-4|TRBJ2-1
CASSLWTGTLGEQFF
TGTGCCAGCAGCTTGTGGACAGGGACCCTCGGGGAGCAGTTCTTC
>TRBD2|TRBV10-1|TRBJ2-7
CASSASEGGSFYEQYF
TGCGCCAGCAGCGCTTCAGAGGGAGGGAGTTTCTACGAGCAGTACTTC
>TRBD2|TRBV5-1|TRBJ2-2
CASSRRAGGYTGELFF
TGCGCCAGCAGCCGAAGAGCGGGGGGATACACCGGGGAGCTGTTTTTT
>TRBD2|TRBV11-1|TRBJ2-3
CASSLLAGSTDTQYF
TGTGCCAGCAGCTTACTAGCGGGATCTACAGATACGCAGTATTTT
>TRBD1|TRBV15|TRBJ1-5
CATSRYGQGGDQPQHF
TGTGCCACCAGCAGATACGGACAGGGTGGGGATCAGCCCCAGCATTTT
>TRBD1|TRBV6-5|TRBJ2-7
CASSRAYGQAYEQYF
TGTGCCAGCAGCCGTGCCTATGGACAGGCCTACGAGCAGTACTTC
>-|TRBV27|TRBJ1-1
CASSFTGNTEAFF
TGTGCCAGCAGTTTCACTGGGAACACTGAAGCTTTCTTT
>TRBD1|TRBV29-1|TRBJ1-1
CSVVDRGLGGAFF
TGCAGCGTTGTCGACAGGGGGCTAGGTGGAGCTTTCTTT
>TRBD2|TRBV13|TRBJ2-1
CASSYGLAGYNEQFF
TGTGCCAGCAGCTACGGACTAGCGGGGTACAATGAGCAGTTCTTC
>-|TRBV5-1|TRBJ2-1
CASSLPDPGDEQFF
TGCGCCAGCAGCTTACCGGATCCGGGGGATGAGCAGTTCTTC
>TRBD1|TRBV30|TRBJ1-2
CAYRQGGLVYYGYTF
TGTGCCTATCGACAGGGTGGGTTAGTGTACTATGGCTACACCTTC
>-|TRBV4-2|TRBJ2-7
CASSQQGEGDGEQYF
TGTGCCAGCAGCCAACAAGGCGAAGGAGATGGCGAGCAGTACTTC
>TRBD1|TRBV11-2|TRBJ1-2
CASSGPGQGRHGYTF
TGTGCCAGCAGCGGCCCGGGACAGGGACGACATGGCTACACCTTC
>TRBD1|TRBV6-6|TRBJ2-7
CASSLTGTAWLALF
TGTGCCAGCAGTTTAACCGGGACAGCCTGGTTGGCCCTCTTC
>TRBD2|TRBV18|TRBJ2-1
CASSPVAGEDYNEQFF
TGTGCCAGCTCACCCGTAGCGGGAGAGGACTACAATGAGCAGTTCTTC
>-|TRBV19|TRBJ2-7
CASSTGGGTYEQYF
TGTGCCAGTAGCACAGGGGGGGGAACCTACGAGCAGTACTTC
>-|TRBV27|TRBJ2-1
CASRRQLAASYEQFF
TGTGCCAGCAGGAGGCAACTAGCAGCTTCATATGAGCAGTTCTTC
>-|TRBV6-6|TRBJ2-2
CASSSQGPGELFF
TGTGCCAGCAGTTCCCAGGGCCCCGGGGAGCTGTTTTTT
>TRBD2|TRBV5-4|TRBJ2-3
CASSLGSGSMYTDTQYF
TGTGCCAGCAGCTTGGGCAGCGGGAGTATGTACACAGATACGCAGTATTTT
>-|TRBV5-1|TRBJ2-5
CASSFSQETQYF
TGCGCCAGCAGCTTCTCTCAAGAGACCCAGTACTTC
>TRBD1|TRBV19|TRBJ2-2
CASSNRDRVRTGELFF
TGTGCCAGTAGTAACCGGGACAGGGTACGAACCGGGGAGCTGTTTTTT
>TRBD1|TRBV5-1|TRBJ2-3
CASSETGAVTDTQYF
TGCGCCAGCAGCGAGACAGGGGCTGTCACAGATACGCAGTATTTT
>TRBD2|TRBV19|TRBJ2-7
CASSNRGSIDEQYF
TGTGCCAGTAGTAACCGCGGGAGTATCGACGAGCAGTACTTC
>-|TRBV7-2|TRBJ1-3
CASSLGQTLGNTIYF
TGTGCCAGCAGCTTAGGACAGACCCTGGGAAACACCATATATTTT
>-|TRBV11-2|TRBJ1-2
CAAGPAGVGYTF
TGTGCCGCCGGGCCGGCCGGGGTCGGCTACACCTTC
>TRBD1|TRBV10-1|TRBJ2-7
CASSEVGTGGGEQYF
TGCGCCAGCAGTGAAGTTGGGACAGGGGGCGGCGAGCAGTACTTC
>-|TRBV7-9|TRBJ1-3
CASSSSLLNTIYF
TGTGCCAGCAGCTCATCTTTACTAAACACCATATATTTT
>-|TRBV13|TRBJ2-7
CASSWTGTSYEQYF
TGTGCCAGCAGCTGGACCGGGACTTCCTACGAGCAGTACTTC
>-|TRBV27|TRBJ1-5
CASSLSRVWNQPQHF
TGTGCCAGCAGTTTGTCGAGGGTATGGAATCAGCCCCAGCATTTT
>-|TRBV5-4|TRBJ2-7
CASSYVDRTPYEQYF
TGTGCCAGCAGCTACGTGGACAGAACCCCCTACGAGCAGTACTTC